Presented here are 5 T cell receptor beta chains from one specimen sequenced in a study of blood T cell repertoires in COVID-19. Sequencing used immunoSEQ multiplex PCR; TCRdb keeps in-frame clones, though not all of them. In the table there are tens of thousands of clones, roughly 80% of which are singletons. Sequenced input: peripheral blood. These receptors originate from a woman in her 70s with acute or convalescent COVID-19.

The chain couples TRBV3-1 (or the pseudogene TRBV3-2) to TRBJ1-1; 7 nucleotides align to TRBD1. In germline, CDR1 is LGHDT, CDR2 YNNKEL (reference sequence). The CDR3 runs 15 residues. The V gene end was trimmed by 1 base and the J gene end by 5 bases; junction bases not matched to a gene: 7. CDR3 sequence: CASSQASGGFTEAFF. The CDR3 coding sequence is TGTGCCAGCAGCCAAGCATCAGGGGGGTTTACTGAAGCTTTCTTT.

The V call is TRBV3-1 (or the pseudogene TRBV3-2), the J call TRBJ2-7, with 7 bases matching TRBD1. The CDR3 runs to 17 residues. The germline V gene encodes CDR1 LGHDT and CDR2 YNNKEL (reference sequence). The ends lost 0 bases at V and 5 bases at J; junction bases unmatched: 13. The CDR3 bases are TGTGCCAGCAGCCAAGAACCCCAATCGGCCAGGGGGAACGAGCAGTACTTC. Amino acids: CASSQEPQSARGNEQYF.

V usage is TRBV5-6 and J usage is TRBJ2-7, with 10 bases that match TRBD1. Per germline, CDR1 SGHDT and CDR2 YYEEEE. The J segment lost 1 base and the V segment lost 6 bases, leaving 10 bases of the junction unmatched. The CDR3 runs 16 residues. CDR3 DNA sequence: TGTGCCAGCACCCAAAAACCGGGACAGGGGTCCTACGAGCAGTACTTC. This gives the protein CASTQKPGQGSYEQYF.

The chain joins TRBV6-5 to TRBJ1-2; TRBD1 matches 9 bases. Germline V gives CDR1 MNHEY, CDR2 SVGAGI. Unmatched junction bases numbered 3, after V lost 9 bases and J lost 1 base. This CDR3 spans 13 amino acids. Written as DNA, the CDR3 is TGTGCCAGTGGACAGGGGTTTAACTATGGCTACACCTTC. Protein product: CASGQGFNYGYTF.

This chain joins TRBV27 and TRBJ2-7, with 13 bases fitting TRBD2. The V gene end was trimmed by 3 bases and the J gene end by 2 bases; junction bases not matched to a gene: 1. The CDR3 sequence is 15 residues long. The germline V gene has CDR1 MNHEY and CDR2 SMNVEV (reference sequence). The CDR3 DNA follows: TGTGCCAGCAGTTTCGGGACTAGCGGGGCCTACGAGCAGTACTTC. It yields the protein CASSFGTSGAYEQYF.